This TCR beta chain was captured in a study of somatic mutations in cytotoxic T cells in rheumatoid arthritis. With 6 bases removed from V and 3 bases from J, the gap between germline ends came to 15 bases. CDR3 size: 14 residues. CDR1 is SNHLY, CDR2 FYNNEI, per germline. This clone occurred a few times. The repertoire was sequenced with immunoSEQ multiplex PCR; TCRdb's copy has only in-frame clones and lacks some. The repertoire holds roughly 30,000 clones, with around four fifths as singletons. The receptor's source is an adult with rheumatoid arthritis. Source material: CD8+ T cells sorted from blood. The V and J genes are TRBV2 and TRBJ2-7, with D uncertain. The CDR3 DNA follows: TGTGCCAGCAGCGAGGAAGCACGGAACTACGAGCAGTACTTC. Amino acids: CASSEEARNYEQYF.